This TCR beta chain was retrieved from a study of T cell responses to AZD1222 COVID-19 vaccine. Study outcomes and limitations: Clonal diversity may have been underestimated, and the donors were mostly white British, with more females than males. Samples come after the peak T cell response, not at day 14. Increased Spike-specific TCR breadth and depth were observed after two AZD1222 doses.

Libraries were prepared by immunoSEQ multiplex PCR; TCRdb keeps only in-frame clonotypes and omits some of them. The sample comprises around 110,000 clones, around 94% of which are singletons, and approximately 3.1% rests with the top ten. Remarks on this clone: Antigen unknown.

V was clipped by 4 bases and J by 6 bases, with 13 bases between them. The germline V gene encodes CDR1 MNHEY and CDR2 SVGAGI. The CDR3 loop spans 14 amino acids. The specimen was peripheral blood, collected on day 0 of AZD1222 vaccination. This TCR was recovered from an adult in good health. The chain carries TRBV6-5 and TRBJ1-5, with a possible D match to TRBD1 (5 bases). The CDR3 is CASSSPGYGQPQHF. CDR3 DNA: TGTGCCAGCAGTTCCCCAGGGTATGGTCAGCCCCAGCATTTT.